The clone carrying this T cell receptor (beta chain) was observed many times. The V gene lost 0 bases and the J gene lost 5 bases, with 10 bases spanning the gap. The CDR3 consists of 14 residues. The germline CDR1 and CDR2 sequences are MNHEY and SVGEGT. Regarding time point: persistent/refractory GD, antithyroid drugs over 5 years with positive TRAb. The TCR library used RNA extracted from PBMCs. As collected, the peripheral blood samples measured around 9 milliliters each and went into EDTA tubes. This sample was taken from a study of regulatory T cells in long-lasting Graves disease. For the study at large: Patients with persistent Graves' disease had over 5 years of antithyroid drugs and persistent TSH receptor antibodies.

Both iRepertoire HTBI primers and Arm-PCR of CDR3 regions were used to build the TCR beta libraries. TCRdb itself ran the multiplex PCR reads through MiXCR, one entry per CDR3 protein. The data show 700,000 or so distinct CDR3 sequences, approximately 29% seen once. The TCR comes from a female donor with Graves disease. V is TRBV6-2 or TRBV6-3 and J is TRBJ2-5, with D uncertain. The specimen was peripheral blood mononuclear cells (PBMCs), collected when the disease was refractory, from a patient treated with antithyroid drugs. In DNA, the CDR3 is TGTGCCAGCAGTTACTCCTGGGGTAGTGAGACCCAGTACTTC. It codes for CASSYSWGSETQYF.